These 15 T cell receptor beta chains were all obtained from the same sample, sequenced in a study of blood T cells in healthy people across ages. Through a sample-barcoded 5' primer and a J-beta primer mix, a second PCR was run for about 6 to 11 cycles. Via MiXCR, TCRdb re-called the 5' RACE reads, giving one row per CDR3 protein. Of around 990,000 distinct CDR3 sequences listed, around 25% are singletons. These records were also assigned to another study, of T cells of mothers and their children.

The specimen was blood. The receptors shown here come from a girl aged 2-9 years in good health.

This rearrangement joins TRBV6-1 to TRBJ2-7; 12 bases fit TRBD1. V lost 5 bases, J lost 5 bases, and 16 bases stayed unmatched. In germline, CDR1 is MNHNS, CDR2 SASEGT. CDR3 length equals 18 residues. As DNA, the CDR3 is TGTGCCAGCAGTCCCACCGGGACAGGGGGCGCCGGCTGGGACGAGCAGTACTTC. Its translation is CASSPTGTGGAGWDEQYF.

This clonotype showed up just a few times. The CDR3 is CSPLASGSYEQYF. For the CDR3, the DNA is TGCAGCCCCCTCGCTAGCGGGTCCTACGAGCAGTACTTC. The gene calls are TRBV29-1 and TRBJ2-5; 8 positions agree with TRBD2. The end of the DNA aligns better with TRBJ2-7, so the J call may be wrong. The CDR3 loop spans 13 amino acids. From germline, CDR1 is SQVTM and CDR2 ANQGSEA.

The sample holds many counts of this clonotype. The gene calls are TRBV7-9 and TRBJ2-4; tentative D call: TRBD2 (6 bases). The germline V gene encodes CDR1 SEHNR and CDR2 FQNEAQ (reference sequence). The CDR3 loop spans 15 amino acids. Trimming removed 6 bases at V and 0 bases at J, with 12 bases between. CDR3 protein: CASSLGGLAKNIQYF. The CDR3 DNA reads TGTGCCAGCAGTCTCGGGGGTCTAGCCAAAAACATTCAGTACTTC.

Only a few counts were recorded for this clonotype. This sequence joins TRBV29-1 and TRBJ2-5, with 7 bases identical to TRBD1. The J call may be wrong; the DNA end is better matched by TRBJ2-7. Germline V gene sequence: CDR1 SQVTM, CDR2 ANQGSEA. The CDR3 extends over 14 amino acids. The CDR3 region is CSVLGRQGPGEQYF. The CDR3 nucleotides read TGCAGCGTATTGGGAAGACAGGGTCCTGGCGAGCAGTACTTC.

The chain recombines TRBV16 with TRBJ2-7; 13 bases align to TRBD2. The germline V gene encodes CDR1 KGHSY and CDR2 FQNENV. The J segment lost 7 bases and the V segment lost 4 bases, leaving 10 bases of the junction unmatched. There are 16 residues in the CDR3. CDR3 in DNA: TGTGCCAGCAGCCCCCGGACTAGCGGGGGCCTAGGGGAGCAGTACTTC. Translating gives CASSPRTSGGLGEQYF.

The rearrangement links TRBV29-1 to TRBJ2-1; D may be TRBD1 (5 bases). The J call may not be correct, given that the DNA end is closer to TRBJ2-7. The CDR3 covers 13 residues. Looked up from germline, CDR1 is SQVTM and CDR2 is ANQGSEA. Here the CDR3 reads CSARDNTGTGQYF. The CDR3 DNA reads TGCAGCGCCCGAGACAACACAGGAACCGGGCAGTACTTC.

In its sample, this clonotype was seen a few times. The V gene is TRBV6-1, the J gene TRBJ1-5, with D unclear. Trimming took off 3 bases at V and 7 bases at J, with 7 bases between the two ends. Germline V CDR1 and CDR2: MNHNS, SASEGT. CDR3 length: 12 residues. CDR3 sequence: CASSDGLQPQHF. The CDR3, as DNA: TGTGCCAGCAGTGATGGGTTACAGCCCCAGCATTTT.

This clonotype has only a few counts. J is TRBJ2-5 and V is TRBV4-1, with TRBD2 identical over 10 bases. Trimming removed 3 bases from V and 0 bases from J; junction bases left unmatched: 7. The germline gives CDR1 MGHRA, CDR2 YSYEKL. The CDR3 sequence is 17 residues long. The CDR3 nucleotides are TGCGCCAGCAGCCATCTTCCTGGGACTAGCGACCAAGAGACCCAGTACTTC. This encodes CASSHLPGTSDQETQYF.

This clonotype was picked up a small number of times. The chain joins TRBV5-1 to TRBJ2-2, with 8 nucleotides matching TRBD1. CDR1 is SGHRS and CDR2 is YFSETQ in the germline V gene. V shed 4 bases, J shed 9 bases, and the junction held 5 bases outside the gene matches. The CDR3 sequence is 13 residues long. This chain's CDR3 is CASSSGQGRELFF. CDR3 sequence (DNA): TGCGCCAGCAGCAGCGGACAGGGCCGGGAGCTGTTTTTT.

The CDR3 nucleotides are TGTGCCAGCAGCTTAGGTGGAATTAGAAACTCCTACAATGAGCAGTTCTTC. Its protein is CASSLGGIRNSYNEQFF. The chain joins TRBV11-3 to TRBJ2-1, with no clear D. The CDR3 extends over 17 amino acids. The V gene's germline CDR1 is SGHNT and CDR2 YENEEA. V lost 1 base to trimming and J lost 0 bases, with 13 bases between them.

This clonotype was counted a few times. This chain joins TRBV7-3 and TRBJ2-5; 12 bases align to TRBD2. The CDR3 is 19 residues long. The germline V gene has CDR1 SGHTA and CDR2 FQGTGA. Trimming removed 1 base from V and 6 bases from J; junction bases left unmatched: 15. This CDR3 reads CASSLSPVTSGGRGKTQYF. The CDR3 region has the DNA TGTGCCAGCAGCTTAAGTCCCGTGACTAGCGGGGGCCGAGGGAAGACCCAGTACTTC.

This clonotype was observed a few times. This chain's CDR3 is CASSQEINYGYTF. The CDR3 coding sequence is TGTGCCAGCAGCCAGGAGATTAACTATGGCTACACCTTC. The chain joins TRBV3-1 to TRBJ1-2, with D uncertain. This CDR3 is built from 13 residues. Trimming shortened V by 3 bases and J by 1 base, and 6 bases separated the two germline ends. CDR1 is LGHDT and CDR2 is YNNKEL in the germline V gene (reference sequence).

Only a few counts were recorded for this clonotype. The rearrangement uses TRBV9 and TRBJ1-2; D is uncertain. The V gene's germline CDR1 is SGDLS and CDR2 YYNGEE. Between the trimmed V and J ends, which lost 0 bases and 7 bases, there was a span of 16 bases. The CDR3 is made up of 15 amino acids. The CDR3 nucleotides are TGTGCCAGCAGCGTAGGTTCTACAACCTCAGGTGGCTACACCTTC. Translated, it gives CASSVGSTTSGGYTF.

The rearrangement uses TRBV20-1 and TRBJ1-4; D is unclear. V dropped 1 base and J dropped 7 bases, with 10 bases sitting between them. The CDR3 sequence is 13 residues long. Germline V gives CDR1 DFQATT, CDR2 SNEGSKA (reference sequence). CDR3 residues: CSARGPQAEKLFF. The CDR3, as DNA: TGCAGTGCTAGAGGTCCCCAGGCTGAAAAACTGTTTTTT.

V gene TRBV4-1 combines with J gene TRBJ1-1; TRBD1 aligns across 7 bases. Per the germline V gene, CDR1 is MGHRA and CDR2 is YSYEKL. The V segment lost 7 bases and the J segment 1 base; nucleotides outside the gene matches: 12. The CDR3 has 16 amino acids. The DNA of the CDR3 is TGCGCCAGCACCTCCGAGAGACAGGGACAGAACACTGAAGCTTTCTTT. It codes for CASTSERQGQNTEAFF.